The 16 T cell receptor beta chains given below trace back to one sample, sequenced in a study of cytomegalovirus exposure and HLA in healthy donors. PCR employed 60 Vbeta and 13 Jbeta primers. Profiled with immunoSEQ multiplex PCR; TCRdb holds only in-frame clones, not every one. Seen here are over 95,000 clones, about 80% observed once, and the top ten hold about 2%. The sequenced material came from PBMCs. These receptors originate from a human donor in good health.

There are a few counts of this clone. The chain has TRBV28 and TRBJ2-7, with a tentative D call TRBD2 (5 bases). The CDR3 has 15 amino acids. Trimming left V 5 bases short and J 3 bases short, with 17 bases between. Germline CDR1 and CDR2: MDHEN and SYDVKM. CDR3 loop: CASSKSLGLIYEQYF. CDR3 nucleotide sequence: TGTGCCAGCAGTAAATCCTTAGGACTCATCTACGAGCAGTACTTC.

This clone was found once. The rearrangement joins TRBV18 to TRBJ1-1; unclear D gene. The germline V and J ends were trimmed by 3 bases and 3 bases, with 11 bases remaining between them. The germline V gene encodes CDR1 KGHSH and CDR2 LQKENI. The CDR3 extends over 14 amino acids. CDR3 DNA sequence: TGTGCCAGCTCACCGGCGGAGGCAGACACTGAAGCTTTCTTT. Residues: CASSPAEADTEAFF.

Only a few counts were recorded for this clone. CDR3 protein: CASSRQGSMNTEAFF. CDR3 nucleotide sequence: TGCGCCAGCAGCAGACAGGGGTCAATGAACACTGAAGCTTTCTTT. This chain uses TRBV5-1 with TRBJ1-1; 8 bases agree with TRBD1. CDR3 size: 15 residues. The trim removed 4 bases at V and 0 bases at J, leaving 5 bases unmatched. From germline, CDR1 is SGHRS and CDR2 YFSETQ.

This clone was recorded a few times. The chain is built from TRBV18 and TRBJ2-5, with D tentatively TRBD1 (5 bases). This CDR3 has 15 residues. The germline V gene has CDR1 KGHSH and CDR2 LQKENI. The germline V and J ends were trimmed by 1 base and 1 base, with 10 bases remaining between them. The CDR3 region is CASSPRQLPQETQYF. In DNA, the CDR3 is TGTGCCAGCTCACCACGACAGCTTCCCCAAGAGACCCAGTACTTC.

CDR3 region: CASGRGATANTEAFF. The CDR3 nucleotides are TGTGCCAGCGGCCGGGGGGCGACTGCCAACACTGAAGCTTTCTTT. V is TRBV2 and J is TRBJ1-1; tentatively, D is TRBD1 (6 bases). Trimming shortened V by 8 bases and J by 2 bases, and 18 bases separated the two germline ends. The CDR3 consists of 15 residues. Germline V CDR1 and CDR2: SNHLY, FYNNEI.

This chain uses TRBV7-2 with TRBJ2-7; 8 nucleotides align to TRBD1. V gave up 2 bases and J gave up 2 bases; unmatched junction bases: 5. CDR1 is SGHTA and CDR2 is FQGNSA in the germline V gene. CDR3 length equals 15 residues. CDR3 nucleotides: TGTGCCAGCAGCTTATCCCCACAGGGGGCCTACGAGCAGTACTTC. Translated, it gives CASSLSPQGAYEQYF.

The chain has TRBV13 and TRBJ1-2; TRBD1 matches 9 bases. The V segment lost 2 bases and the J segment 3 bases; nucleotides outside the gene matches: 4. The CDR3 length is 15 residues. Germline V gene lookup returns CDR1 PRHDT and CDR2 FYEKMQ (reference sequence). CDR3 bases: TGTGCCAGCAGCTTAATGGGGACAGGGTACTATGGCTACACCTTC. Translation: CASSLMGTGYYGYTF.

The rearrangement uses TRBV5-8 and TRBJ2-2; 9 nucleotides agree with TRBD1. The CDR3 has 16 amino acids. J lost 6 bases, V lost 1 base, and 7 bases had no gene match. Germline CDR1 and CDR2: SGHTS and YDEGEE. The CDR3 is CASSLMTGGNPGELFF. DNA of the CDR3: TGTGCCAGCAGCTTGATGACAGGGGGTAATCCCGGGGAGCTGTTTTTT. Full variable domain (remainder filled in from reference TRBV5-8 and TRBJ2-2): EAGVTQSPTHLIKTRGQQATLRCSPISGHTSVYWYQQALGLGLQFLLWYDEGEERNRGNFPPRFSGRQFPNYSSELNVNALELEDSALYLCASSLMTGGNPGELFFGEGSRLTVL.

There are a few counts of this clone. The gene calls are TRBV15 and TRBJ2-7; perhaps TRBD1 as D (5 bases). CDR3 length: 17 amino acids. V was trimmed by 1 base and J by 1 base, leaving 17 bases between them. The germline CDR1 and CDR2 sequences are LNHNV and YYDKDF (reference sequence). The CDR3 region is CATSRGLFGQGSYEQYF. The CDR3 DNA follows: TGTGCCACCAGCAGAGGGCTTTTTGGCCAGGGTTCCTACGAGCAGTACTTC.

This clone was picked up one time. The rearrangement uses TRBV28 and TRBJ1-6, with a possible D match to TRBD1 (6 bases). The V and J ends lost 3 bases and 6 bases respectively, with 12 bases between them. The CDR3 is 15 residues long. Germline assignment: CDR1 MDHEN and CDR2 SYDVKM. The CDR3 spells CASSFTDSLNSPLHF. In DNA form, the CDR3 reads TGTGCCAGCAGTTTTACGGACAGCCTTAATTCACCCCTCCACTTT.

The chain has TRBV7-2 and TRBJ2-7; the match to TRBD2 covers 8 bases. CDR1 and CDR2 (germline): SGHTA, FQGNSA. The CDR3 totals 13 residues. V gave up 1 base and J gave up 7 bases; unmatched junction bases: 3. CDR3 amino acids: CASSLGTSREQYF. CDR3 in DNA: TGTGCCAGCAGCTTAGGGACTAGCCGGGAGCAGTACTTC.

CDR3: CASSTLQGMDTGELFF. Here the CDR3 DNA reads TGTGCCAGCAGCACGCTTCAGGGGATGGACACCGGGGAGCTGTTTTTT. The chain links TRBV28 to TRBJ2-2, with D possibly being TRBD1 (6 bases). This CDR3 has 16 residues. The V end was cut by 6 bases, the J end by 3 bases, with 17 bases between. The V gene's germline CDR1 is MDHEN and CDR2 SYDVKM.

The chain is built from TRBV5-1 and TRBJ2-1; the match to TRBD1 covers 7 bases. Germline lookup yields CDR1 SGHRS and CDR2 YFSETQ. The CDR3 sequence is 17 residues long. Unmatched junction bases numbered 14, after V lost 4 bases and J lost 4 bases. CDR3 coding DNA: TGCGCCAGCAGCGGAACCCCCTATGGGACAGAATACAATGAGCAGTTCTTC. Translated: CASSGTPYGTEYNEQFF.

This chain's CDR3 is CASSSPTGNYGYTF. In DNA, the CDR3 is TGTGCCAGCAGTTCGCCGACAGGGAACTATGGCTACACCTTC. This sequence joins TRBV6-6 and TRBJ1-2; 7 bases agree with TRBD1. CDR3 length: 14 amino acids. Trimming removed 4 bases from V and 2 bases from J; junction bases left unmatched: 4. Germline V gene data show CDR1 as MNHNY and CDR2 as SVGAGI (reference sequence).

V usage is TRBV18 and J usage is TRBJ2-1, with 7 nucleotides matching TRBD1. This CDR3 is 17 amino acids long. V lost 0 bases, J lost 2 bases, and 7 bases stayed unmatched. The germline V gene encodes CDR1 KGHSH and CDR2 LQKENI. CDR3 bases: TGTGCCAGCTCACCACCGGTGGGACAGACGACCTACAATGAGCAGTTCTTC. It specifies CASSPPVGQTTYNEQFF.

The V gene is TRBV29-1, the J gene TRBJ2-5; unclear D gene. The last part of the DNA fits TRBJ2-7 better; the J call may be wrong. Germline V CDR1 and CDR2: SQVTM, ANQGSEA. This CDR3 has 11 residues. The chain's CDR3 is CSVRRAYEQYF. CDR3 DNA sequence: TGCAGCGTTCGTCGTGCGTACGAGCAGTACTTC.